A selection of T cell receptor beta chains follows, all from one sample in a study of STAT5B mutations in CD4+ large granular lymphocyte leukemia. Repertoires were generated with immunoSEQ multiplex PCR, while TCRdb's copy carries only in-frame clones and drops some. The sample has around 32,000 clones, roughly 70% seen once. Sequencing was done on a sample of CD4+ T cells from blood buffy coats. Source of these receptors: a human donor in good health. CDR3s include the opening cysteine and the closing phenylalanine or tryptophan. A D gene is named only where the DNA matches it firmly. The listing skips clone size in some rows; elsewhere it reads once, few, many or a size class.

cdr3_nt cdr3_aa j_call d_call clone_size v_call
TGTGCCTGGAGCAGGGGGCCGTTTGACGAAGCTTTCTTT CAWSRGPFDEAFF TRBJ1-1 TRBD1 NA TRBV30
TGTGCCAGCTTGGCTCGGGGTTCTGGAAACACCATATATTTT CASLARGSGNTIYF TRBJ1-3 NA NA TRBV6-1
TGTGCCTGGAGTGCGGGACAGGGGGGATCTGAAGCTTTCTTT CAWSAGQGGSEAFF TRBJ1-1 TRBD1 NA TRBV30
TGCGCCAGCAGCTTGGTTGGCAGTACTGACACTGAAGCTTTCTTT CASSLVGSTDTEAFF TRBJ1-1 NA NA TRBV5-1
TGTGCCAGCAGGCCCACCGGGACAGGGTCATCAGCTTTCTTT CASRPTGTGSSAFF TRBJ1-1 TRBD1 NA TRBV6-6
TGCGCCAGCAGCCACATACAGCTCCGGCAGGGACAGGGCATCCCGAACACTGAAGCTTTCTTT CASSHIQLRQGQGIPNTEAFF TRBJ1-1 TRBD1 NA TRBV4-1
TGCAGCGTTGTGCGGGTACAGGGGGCTGAAGAGACCCAGTACTTC CSVVRVQGAEETQYF TRBJ2-5 TRBD1 NA TRBV29-1
TGTGCCAGCAGCAACCCCAGCGGGGGGATTTTTTGCGAGACCCAGTACTTC CASSNPSGGIFCETQYF TRBJ2-5 NA NA TRBV21-1
TGTGCCAGCAGTGAATTCCGGGACAGGGCTTCCTACGAGCAGTACTTC CASSEFRDRASYEQYF TRBJ2-7 TRBD1 NA TRBV2
TGTGCCAGCACCAAAGATAGGGGGCCCCCAGATACGCAGTATTTT CASTKDRGPPDTQYF TRBJ2-3 TRBD1 NA TRBV6-5
TGTGCCAGCAGCGTGGGGACTGCGGAGACCCAGTACTTC CASSVGTAETQYF TRBJ2-5 NA NA TRBV7-3
TGCGCCAGCAGGGAGACAAGAGGGACTGAAGCTTTCTTT CASRETRGTEAFF TRBJ1-1 NA NA TRBV10-2
TGCGCCAGCAGCCAAGGAGGACAGGGGGCTAATGAGCAGTTCTTC CASSQGGQGANEQFF TRBJ2-1 TRBD1 NA TRBV4-1
TGTGCCAGTAGTAAAAACAGGGGTGAGCCCCAGCATTTT CASSKNRGEPQHF TRBJ1-5 TRBD1 NA TRBV19
TGTGCCAGCAGTGATCCGGGACTAGTTATCCCTCTTTCCTACGAGCAGTACTTC CASSDPGLVIPLSYEQYF TRBJ2-7 TRBD2 NA TRBV2
TGTGCCAGCAGCGATTTGGGTGAGGGAACTAACTATGGCTACACCTTC CASSDLGEGTNYGYTF TRBJ1-2 NA NA TRBV9
TGTGCCAGCAGCCCCGATGCTAGGGACACCGGGGAGCTGTTTTTT CASSPDARDTGELFF TRBJ2-2 NA NA TRBV7-9
TGTGCCAGTATAACGGACACGTACACTGAAGCTTTCTTT CASITDTYTEAFF TRBJ1-1 NA once TRBV19
TGCGCCAGCTCCCGGGTCTTCACAGATACGCAGTATTTT CASSRVFTDTQYF TRBJ2-3 NA NA TRBV5-1
TGCGCCAGCAGCCAAGAGAGGGACCGCCCGTCGGGTGGCTACACCTTC CASSQERDRPSGGYTF TRBJ1-2 NA NA TRBV4-1